This T cell receptor beta chain was sequenced for a study of T-cell reconstitution after alpha-beta-depleted transplantation in children. Unique molecular identifiers were incorporated during preparation of the TCRbeta library. TCRdb itself ran the PCR reads through MiXCR, one entry per CDR3 protein. This table has fewer than 700,000 distinct CDR3 sequences, 10% to 15% appearing once. The CDR3 extends over 17 amino acids. Trimming pared 4 bases from V and 0 bases from J, leaving 17 bases between. Germline-derived CDR1 and CDR2 are SGHRS and YFSETQ. Findings and limits, study-wide: Certain patients had high TCRbeta diversity at day 60, and it came from recipient T cells and thymic progenitors that survived. Most T-cell counts and diversity one year after the transplant came from T cells that were newly produced. Expanded graft clones, several hundred of them, were reportedly the source of alpha-beta T cells about two months after transplant.

With regard to this clonotype: Its antigen is still unknown.

The V gene is TRBV5-1, the J gene TRBJ2-4; the D is unclear. The sequence came from a male patient aged 10 to 17 who had a stem cell transplant for acute myeloid leukemia, so the T cells may come from the graft donor. Sequencing used PBMCs, mostly from graft donor cells, obtained 360 days after TCRalphabeta/CD19-depleted stem cell transplant. CDR3 coding DNA: TGCGCCAGCAGCCCTTCAGTGGGCGCCCTAGCCAAAAACATTCAGTACTTC. It specifies CASSPSVGALAKNIQYF.